These 21 T cell receptor beta chains came from one sample sequenced in a study of blood T cell repertoires in COVID-19. Assay used: immunoSEQ multiplex PCR; TCRdb lists only in-frame clones, some missing. The sample consists of around 270,000 clones, about 85% of them appearing once. The material sequenced was peripheral blood. The source of these receptors is a man between 60 and 75 years old who had recovered from COVID-19.

The chain combines TRBV19 with TRBJ1-3; 9 nucleotides agree with TRBD1. Germline trimming cut 4 bases from V and 2 bases from J; bases unmatched to any gene: 3. CDR3 size: 15 residues. Germline lookup yields CDR1 LNHDA and CDR2 SQIVND (reference sequence). CDR3 protein: CASSNHRGPGNTIYF. The CDR3 DNA sequence: TGTGCCAGTAGTAACCACAGGGGGCCTGGAAACACCATATATTTT.

V is TRBV7-2 and J is TRBJ2-4; 7 bases map to TRBD1. J lost 6 bases, V lost 3 bases, and 5 bases had no gene match. This CDR3 is built from 14 residues. Germline-derived CDR1 and CDR2 are SGHTA and FQGNSA. This CDR3 is CASSFSGGRNIQYF. The CDR3 DNA reads as TGTGCCAGCAGCTTTTCAGGGGGTCGAAACATTCAGTACTTC.

This chain connects TRBV5-6 to TRBJ1-4, with TRBD1 identical over 11 bases. The V and J ends lost 0 bases and 8 bases, in that order; junction bases with no gene match: 9. This CDR3 comprises 17 residues. Germline V gene lookup returns CDR1 SGHDT and CDR2 YYEEEE. The CDR3 bases are TGTGCCAGCAGCTTGGGTTTGGGGACAGGGGGATTCGAAAAACTGTTTTTT. Translating gives CASSLGLGTGGFEKLFF.

The V and J genes are TRBV2 and TRBJ1-2; 8 bases line up with TRBD1. Trimming took 5 bases from V and 2 from J; bases not matched to a gene: 4. Germline V CDR1 and CDR2: SNHLY, FYNNEI. This CDR3 region has 14 residues. The CDR3 here is CASSLQGANYGYTF. In DNA form, the CDR3 reads TGTGCCAGCAGTCTTCAGGGGGCGAACTATGGCTACACCTTC.

This sequence joins TRBV30 and TRBJ2-3; TRBD2 matches at 12 bases. The CDR3 has 16 amino acids. Trimming cost V 3 bases and J 2 bases; bases outside gene matches: 6. Germline loops: CDR1 GTSNPN, CDR2 SVGIG (reference sequence). Here the CDR3 reads CAWRPTSGGPTDTQYF. CDR3 DNA sequence: TGTGCCTGGAGACCAACTAGCGGGGGGCCCACAGATACGCAGTATTTT.

The genes are TRBV7-6 and TRBJ1-1; no firm D call. Between the trimmed V and J ends, which lost 6 bases and 6 bases, there was a span of 8 bases. The CDR3 runs 11 residues. The germline CDR1 and CDR2 sequences are SGHVS and FNYEAQ. The CDR3 loop reads CASSHTAEAFF. CDR3 in DNA: TGTGCCAGCAGTCATACAGCTGAAGCTTTCTTT.

This sequence joins TRBV5-1 and TRBJ2-5; perhaps TRBD2 as D (7 bases). Trimming stripped 0 bases from V and 5 bases from J, with 14 bases between. Germline values: CDR1 SGHRS, CDR2 YFSETQ. This CDR3 region has 15 residues. The CDR3 nucleotides read TGCGCCAGCAGCTTGGAGTGGGGGGGCCCCGAGACCCAGTACTTC. Translation: CASSLEWGGPETQYF.

This sequence joins TRBV18 and TRBJ2-7; 9 nucleotides line up with TRBD1. The CDR3 is 16 amino acids. Per the germline V gene, CDR1 is KGHSH and CDR2 is LQKENI. J lost 0 bases, V lost 6 bases, and 9 bases had no gene match. CDR3 DNA: TGTGCCAGCTCCTTTGACAGGGGGTTAAGCTCCTACGAGCAGTACTTC. The encoded protein is CASSFDRGLSSYEQYF.

A word on this clone: The junction and the germline gene differ at one end; a read error may be behind it. The chain links TRBV5-1 to TRBJ2-6; 10 nucleotides match TRBD2. The CDR3 length is 19 residues. Germline lookup yields CDR1 SGHRS and CDR2 YFSETQ. The CDR3 DNA sequence: TGCGCCAGCAGTTTGGTTAGCGGGGGGCCAAGCTCTGGGGCCAACGTCCTGACTTTC. This sequence encodes CASSLVSGGPSSGANVLTF.

The V and J genes are TRBV2 and TRBJ1-5; 8 bases fit TRBD1. The CDR3 loop spans 13 amino acids. Germline assignment: CDR1 SNHLY and CDR2 FYNNEI. The V segment lost 10 bases and the J segment 4 bases; nucleotides outside the gene matches: 6. The CDR3 DNA is TGTGCCACCACGACAGGGGCAAATCAGCCCCAGCATTTT. The encoded protein is CATTTGANQPQHF.

This chain connects TRBV11-3 to TRBJ2-7; 9 bases map to TRBD1. The CDR3 length is 13 residues. With V trimmed by 4 bases and J by 4 bases, 2 bases remained unmatched. Germline loops: CDR1 SGHNT, CDR2 YENEEA. CDR3 sequence reads: CASSSGQGYEQYF. In DNA form, the CDR3 reads TGTGCCAGCAGCTCGGGACAGGGTTACGAGCAGTACTTC.

This chain connects TRBV4-2 to TRBJ2-5; 11 bases are a match to TRBD2. V lost 0 bases, J lost 7 bases, and 16 bases stayed unmatched. CDR3 length: 19 amino acids. Germline loops: CDR1 LGHNA, CDR2 YNFKEQ. The DNA of the CDR3 is TGTGCCAGCAGCCAAGATCACGCCGGGACTAGCGGCGGAGGAGGGACCCAGTACTTC. Encoded protein: CASSQDHAGTSGGGGTQYF.

V gene TRBV9 combines with J gene TRBJ2-1; 8 nucleotides align to TRBD2. V lost 1 base to trimming and J lost 0 bases; unmatched junction nucleotides: 3. This CDR3 region has 16 residues. Germline CDR1 and CDR2: SGDLS and YYNGEE. The CDR3, as DNA: TGTGCCAGCAGCGTATCGGCGGGGGGCTCCTACAATGAGCAGTTCTTC. The encoded protein is CASSVSAGGSYNEQFF. Full variable domain (remainder filled in from reference TRBV9 and TRBJ2-1): DSGVTQTPKHLITATGQRVTLRCSPRSGDLSVYWYQQSLDQGLQFLIQYYNGEERAKGNILERFSAQQFPDLHSELNLSSLELGDSALYFCASSVSAGGSYNEQFFGPGTRLTVL.

The V call is TRBV5-4, the J call TRBJ2-1, with D perhaps matching TRBD2 (6 bases). V lost 3 bases to trimming and J lost 7 bases, with 17 bases between them. The germline V gene encodes CDR1 SGHNT and CDR2 YYREEE (reference sequence). CDR3 length equals 15 residues. CDR3 DNA sequence: TGTGCCAGCAGCTCCTCCCTACTAGGGAGGAATGAGCAGTTCTTC. Translation: CASSSSLLGRNEQFF.

The gene calls are TRBV18 and TRBJ2-7, with D possibly TRBD1 on 5 matching bases. V was shortened by 6 bases and J by 0 bases, with 18 bases between the two germline ends. CDR3 length: 16 residues. In germline, CDR1 is KGHSH, CDR2 LQKENI. DNA for the CDR3: TGTGCCAGCTCCAGGGCCCAGGGAACCGCCTCCTACGAGCAGTACTTC. This gives the protein CASSRAQGTASYEQYF.

The chain combines TRBV6-5 with TRBJ1-4; 8 positions match TRBD1. The V gene end was trimmed by 6 bases and the J gene end by 10 bases; junction bases not matched to a gene: 10. The CDR3 is 14 amino acids. The germline gives CDR1 MNHEY, CDR2 SVGAGI. CDR3 sequence reads: CASRGGTGLGKLFF. CDR3 DNA: TGTGCCAGCAGGGGAGGGACAGGTTTAGGAAAACTGTTTTTT.

Only a few counts were recorded for this clone. The V gene is TRBV18, the J gene TRBJ1-5; 7 bases are a match to TRBD1. The germline gives CDR1 KGHSH, CDR2 LQKENI. With 3 bases clipped from V and 0 bases from J, the junction kept 2 bases outside the gene matches. The CDR3 totals 15 residues. In DNA form, the CDR3 reads TGTGCCAGCTCACCGGACAGGAATAGCAATCAGCCCCAGCATTTT. This encodes CASSPDRNSNQPQHF. The variable domain in full, with the rest retrieved from reference TRBV18 and TRBJ1-5, is NAGVMQNPRHLVRRRGQEARLRCSPMKGHSHVYWYRQLPEEGLKFMVYLQKENIIDESGMPKERFSAEFPKEGPSILRIQQVVRGDSAAYFCASSPDRNSNQPQHFGDGTRLSIL.

V and J are TRBV5-6 and TRBJ2-2; a weak D match, TRBD1 (6 bases). Looked up from germline, CDR1 is SGHDT and CDR2 is YYEEEE. V was trimmed by 2 bases and J by 6 bases, leaving 17 bases between them. This CDR3 has 16 amino acids. The CDR3 sequence: CASSLHGQYGAGELFF. In nucleotides, the CDR3 is TGTGCCAGCAGCTTACATGGACAGTACGGGGCCGGGGAGCTGTTTTTT.

The V and J genes are TRBV2 and TRBJ1-2, with 7 bases identical to TRBD1. V was clipped by 2 bases and J by 4 bases; unmatched bases: 10. CDR3 length: 16 amino acids. Per germline, CDR1 SNHLY and CDR2 FYNNEI. The CDR3 here is CASSENHLGTAYGYTF. In DNA form, the CDR3 reads TGTGCCAGCAGTGAAAACCACTTAGGGACAGCCTATGGCTACACCTTC.

V usage is TRBV6-2 or TRBV6-3 and J usage is TRBJ2-5, with a possible D match to TRBD2 (5 bases). CDR1 and CDR2 (germline): MNHEY, SVGEGT. This CDR3 has 16 amino acids. V shed 2 bases and J shed 4 bases, with 17 bases lying between them. CDR3 coding DNA: TGTGCCAGCAGTTACCCTCTTTCCGGACGGGGAGAGACCCAGTACTTC. It specifies CASSYPLSGRGETQYF.

This sequence joins TRBV19 and TRBJ2-5; 7 bases are a match to TRBD2. V shed 1 base, J shed 2 bases, and the junction held 16 bases outside the gene matches. The germline CDR1 and CDR2 sequences are LNHDA and SQIVND (reference sequence). The CDR3 has 19 residues. The CDR3 loop is CASSIGTTIWGGPQETQYF. The DNA of the CDR3 is TGTGCCAGTAGTATAGGGACAACCATTTGGGGGGGACCGCAAGAGACCCAGTACTTC.